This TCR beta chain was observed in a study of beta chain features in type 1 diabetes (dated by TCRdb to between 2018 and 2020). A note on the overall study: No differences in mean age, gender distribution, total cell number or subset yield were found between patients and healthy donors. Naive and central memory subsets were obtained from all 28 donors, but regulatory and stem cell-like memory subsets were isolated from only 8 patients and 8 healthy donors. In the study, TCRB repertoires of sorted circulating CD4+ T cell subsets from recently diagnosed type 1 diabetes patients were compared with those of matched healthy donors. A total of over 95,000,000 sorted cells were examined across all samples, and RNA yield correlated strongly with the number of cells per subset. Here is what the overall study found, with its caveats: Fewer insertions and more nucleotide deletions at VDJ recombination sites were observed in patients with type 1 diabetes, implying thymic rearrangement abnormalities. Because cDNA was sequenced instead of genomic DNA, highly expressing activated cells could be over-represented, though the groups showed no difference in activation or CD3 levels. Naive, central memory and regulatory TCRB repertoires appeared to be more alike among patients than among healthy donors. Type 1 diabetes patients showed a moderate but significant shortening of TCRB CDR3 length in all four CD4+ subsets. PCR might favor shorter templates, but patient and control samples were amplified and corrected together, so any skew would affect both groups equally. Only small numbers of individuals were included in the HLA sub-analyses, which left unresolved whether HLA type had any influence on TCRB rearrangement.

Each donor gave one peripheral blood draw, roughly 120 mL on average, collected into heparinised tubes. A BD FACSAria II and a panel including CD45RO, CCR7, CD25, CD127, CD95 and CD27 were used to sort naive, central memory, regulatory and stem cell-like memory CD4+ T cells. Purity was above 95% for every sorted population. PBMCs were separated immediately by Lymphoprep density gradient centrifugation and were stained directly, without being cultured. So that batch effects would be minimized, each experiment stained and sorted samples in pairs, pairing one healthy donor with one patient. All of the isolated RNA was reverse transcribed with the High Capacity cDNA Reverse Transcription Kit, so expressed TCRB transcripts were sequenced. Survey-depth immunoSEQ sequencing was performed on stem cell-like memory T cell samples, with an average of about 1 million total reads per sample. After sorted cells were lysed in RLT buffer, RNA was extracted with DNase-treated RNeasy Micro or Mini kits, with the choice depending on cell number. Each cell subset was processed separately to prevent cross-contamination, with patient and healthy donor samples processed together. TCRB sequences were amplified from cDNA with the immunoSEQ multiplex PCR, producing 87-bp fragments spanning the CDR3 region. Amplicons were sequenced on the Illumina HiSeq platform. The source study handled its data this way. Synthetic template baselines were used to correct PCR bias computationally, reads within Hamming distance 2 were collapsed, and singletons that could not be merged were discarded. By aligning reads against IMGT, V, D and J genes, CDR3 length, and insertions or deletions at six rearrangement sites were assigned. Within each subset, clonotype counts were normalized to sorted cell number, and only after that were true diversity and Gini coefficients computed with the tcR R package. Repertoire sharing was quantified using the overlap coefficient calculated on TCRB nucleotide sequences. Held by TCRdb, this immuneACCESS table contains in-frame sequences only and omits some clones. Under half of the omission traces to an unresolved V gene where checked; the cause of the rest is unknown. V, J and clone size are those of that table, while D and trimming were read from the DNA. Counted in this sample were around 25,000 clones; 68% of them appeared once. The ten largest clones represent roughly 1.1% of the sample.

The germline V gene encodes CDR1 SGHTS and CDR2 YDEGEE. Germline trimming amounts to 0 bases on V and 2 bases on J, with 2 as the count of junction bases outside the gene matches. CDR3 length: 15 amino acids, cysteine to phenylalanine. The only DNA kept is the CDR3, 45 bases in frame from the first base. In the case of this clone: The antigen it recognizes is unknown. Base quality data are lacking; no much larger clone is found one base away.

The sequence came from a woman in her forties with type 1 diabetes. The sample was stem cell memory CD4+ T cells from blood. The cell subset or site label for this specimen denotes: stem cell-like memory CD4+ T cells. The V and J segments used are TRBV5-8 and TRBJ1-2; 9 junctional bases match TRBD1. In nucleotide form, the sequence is TGTGCCAGCAGCTTGGACAGGGGGCTGAACTATGGCTACACCTTC. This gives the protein CASSLDRGLNYGYTF.